Following are 24 T cell receptor beta chains from one sample sequenced in a study of T cells in Graves' hyperthyroidism and ophthalmopathy. The source material, RNA transcripts, was used to amplify TCR beta CDR3 regions. TCR CDR3 underwent first-round RT-PCR with the HTBI primer set. TCRdb reanalysed the multiplex PCR reads using MiXCR and keeps one entry per CDR3 protein. This sample carries approximately 570,000 distinct CDR3 sequences, about 20% of them seen once, and the ten largest clones take 45% to 50%. Sequencing was done on a sample of blood. The receptors originated from a man aged 35 to 55 with Graves' ophthalmopathy.

The rearrangement links TRBV3-1 to TRBJ2-2; D is undetermined. V shed 4 bases and J shed 4 bases, with 13 bases lying between them. The CDR3 runs 15 residues. Germline lookup yields CDR1 LGHDT and CDR2 YNNKEL (reference sequence). The CDR3 DNA is TGTGCCAGCAGCCCTCCTGGACCGGCCACCGGGGAGCTGTTTTTT. It translates to CASSPPGPATGELFF.

The sample holds many counts of this clonotype. The V call is TRBV7-2, the J call TRBJ2-3; possibly TRBD2 for D (5 bases). V was trimmed by 3 bases and J by 2 bases, leaving 12 bases between them. The CDR3 totals 15 residues. Germline CDR1 is SGHTA and CDR2 is FQGNSA. In DNA, the CDR3 is TGTGCCAGCAGCTTTATGAGCGGTTACACAGATACGCAGTATTTT. It codes for CASSFMSGYTDTQYF.

The chain recombines TRBV9 with TRBJ1-6; unclear D gene. The germline gives CDR1 SGDLS, CDR2 YYNGEE. The CDR3 totals 17 residues. The V end lost 0 bases, the J end lost 5 bases, and 15 bases lay between the germline ends. DNA of the CDR3: TGTGCCAGCAGCGTAGATCCCCGCGGCCGTAATAATTCACCCCTCCACTTT. It encodes CASSVDPRGRNNSPLHF.

The chain combines TRBV29-1 with TRBJ2-7, with TRBD2 matching 10 bases. The V gene end was trimmed by 7 bases and the J gene end by 4 bases; junction bases not matched to a gene: 7. Germline-derived CDR1 and CDR2 are SQVTM and ANQGSEA. The CDR3 sequence is 13 residues long. The CDR3 loop is CSATGTSVYEQYF. Written as DNA, the CDR3 is TGCAGCGCTACCGGGACTAGCGTTTACGAGCAGTACTTC.

This clonotype occurred a few times. V and J are TRBV7-8 and TRBJ2-7, with D maybe TRBD2 (5 bases). CDR3 length: 13 amino acids. V lost 3 bases and J 7 bases, leaving 13 bases between the germline ends. Germline V gene lookup returns CDR1 SGHVS and CDR2 FQNEAQ. Written as DNA, the CDR3 is TGTGCCAGCAGCTTCCCCGGGGTGCGGGAGCAGTACTTC. Translating gives CASSFPGVREQYF. The full variable domain, in which reference TRBV7-8 and TRBJ2-7 provide the parts outside the CDR3, is GAGVSQSPRYKVAKRGQDVALRCDPISGHVSLFWYQQALGQGPEFLTYFQNEAQLDKSGLPSDRFFAERPEGSVSTLKIQRTQQEDSAVYLCASSFPGVREQYFGPGTRLTVT.

The chain employs TRBV19 and TRBJ1-1, with D unresolved. This CDR3 is 9 amino acids long. Looked up from germline, CDR1 is LNHDA and CDR2 is SQIVND (reference sequence). The V end lost 8 bases, the J end lost 6 bases, and 4 bases lay between the germline ends. CDR3 amino acids: CASGAEAFF. The CDR3 DNA is TGTGCCAGTGGCGCTGAAGCTTTCTTT.

There are many counts of this clonotype. This chain links TRBV11-3 with TRBJ2-1, with a weak D call TRBD2 (5 bases). The CDR3 runs to 14 residues. The V and J ends lost 6 bases and 5 bases respectively, with 14 bases between them. Germline V gene lookup returns CDR1 SGHNT and CDR2 YENEEA. CDR3 loop: CASSSGVTDNEQFF. CDR3 DNA sequence: TGTGCCAGCAGTTCCGGGGTCACGGACAATGAGCAGTTCTTC.

This clonotype was detected many times. This chain connects TRBV27 to TRBJ2-1; unclear D gene. Germline lookup yields CDR1 MNHEY and CDR2 SMNVEV (reference sequence). The CDR3 is 13 amino acids. V gave up 3 bases and J gave up 3 bases, with 6 bases separating them. The DNA of the CDR3 is TGTGCCAGCAGTTTCCCCAGCTACAATGAGCAGTTCTTC. Translating gives CASSFPSYNEQFF.

The chain has TRBV12-3 or TRBV12-4 and TRBJ1-5; D may be TRBD1 (5 bases). Between the trimmed V and J ends, which lost 6 bases and 3 bases, there was a span of 15 bases. The CDR3 sequence is 15 residues long. The DNA of the CDR3 is TGTGCCAGCAGGAGATCAGAGGGGTCCAATCAGCCCCAGCATTTT. It yields the protein CASRRSEGSNQPQHF.

This chain joins TRBV12-5 and TRBJ1-5; D perhaps matches TRBD1 (6 bases). There are 18 residues in the CDR3. V dropped 0 bases and J dropped 0 bases, with 15 bases sitting between them. The germline V gene has CDR1 LGHNT and CDR2 FRNRAP. The chain's CDR3 is CASGLVINWDTSNQPQHF. CDR3 nucleotide sequence: TGTGCTAGTGGTTTGGTCATCAACTGGGACACTAGCAATCAGCCCCAGCATTTT.

This clonotype was detected only a few times. The chain combines TRBV2 with TRBJ2-1, with 8 nucleotides matching TRBD1. Germline V CDR1 and CDR2: SNHLY, FYNNEI. After removal of 6 bases from V and 7 bases from J, the junction contained 5 bases not matched to a gene. The CDR3 consists of 13 residues. The CDR3 nucleotides read TGTGCCAGCAGCTGGACAGGGATAAATGAGCAGTTCTTC. Amino acids: CASSWTGINEQFF.

This clonotype appeared a few times. The chain is built from TRBV5-5 and TRBJ1-4; D remains unclear. CDR1 and CDR2 from the germline V gene are SGHKS and YYEKEE (reference sequence). The CDR3 is 15 residues long. Trimming pared 4 bases from V and 0 bases from J, leaving 10 bases between. CDR3: CASSGVGATNEKLFF. The CDR3 DNA sequence: TGTGCCAGCAGCGGGGTCGGGGCAACTAATGAAAAACTGTTTTTT.

This clonotype turned up a few times. The chain links TRBV10-3 to TRBJ2-7; maybe TRBD2 (6 bases). The CDR3 consists of 11 residues. Trimming took off 8 bases at V and 3 bases at J, with 8 bases between the two ends. The V gene's germline CDR1 is ENHRY and CDR2 SYGVKD. The CDR3 loop reads CAIREIYEQYF. The CDR3 DNA follows: TGTGCCATCCGGGAGATCTACGAGCAGTACTTC.

This clonotype was observed a handful of times. The chain combines TRBV12-3 or TRBV12-4 with TRBJ1-1; D might be TRBD1 (5 bases). The CDR3 consists of 18 residues. Trimming cost V 1 base and J 5 bases, with 23 bases left between them. CDR3 region: CASSLEPWGGGLRTEAFF. The CDR3 nucleotides are TGTGCCAGCAGTTTAGAACCCTGGGGTGGGGGGTTGAGAACTGAAGCTTTCTTT.

This clonotype was found a few times. This chain links TRBV5-8 with TRBJ2-3; D unclear. With 2 bases removed from V and 0 bases from J, the gap between germline ends came to 10 bases. The CDR3 contains 15 residues. CDR1 is SGHTS, CDR2 YDEGEE, per germline. CDR3 bases: TGTGCCAGCAGCTTTGCCGGCAAAAGCACAGATACGCAGTATTTT. Translating gives CASSFAGKSTDTQYF. Full variable domain (rest looked up from reference TRBV5-8 and TRBJ2-3): EAGVTQSPTHLIKTRGQQATLRCSPISGHTSVYWYQQALGLGLQFLLWYDEGEERNRGNFPPRFSGRQFPNYSSELNVNALELEDSALYLCASSFAGKSTDTQYFGPGTRLTVL.

This rearrangement joins TRBV7-8 to TRBJ1-3; D is ambiguous. The CDR3 runs 17 residues. V lost 5 bases and J lost 1, with 18 bases in between. Germline CDR1 is SGHVS and CDR2 is FQNEAQ. DNA for the CDR3: TGTGCCAGCAGCAGCCAGATCCTCCAGGAGTCTGGAAACACCATATATTTT. It translates to CASSSQILQESGNTIYF.

This clonotype occurred a few times. The chain joins TRBV27 to TRBJ1-4; TRBD1 aligns across 8 bases. V gave up 10 bases and J gave up 3 bases; unmatched junction bases: 4. Germline V CDR1 and CDR2: MNHEY, SMNVEV (reference sequence). This CDR3 is built from 13 residues. Here the CDR3 DNA reads TGTGCCATCAGGGGGCCCCCTAATGAAAAACTGTTTTTT. Residues: CAIRGPPNEKLFF. The full variable domain, in which reference TRBV27 and TRBJ1-4 provide the parts outside the CDR3, is EAQVTQNPRYLITVTGKKLTVTCSQNMNHEYMSWYRQDPGLGLRQIYYSMNVEVTDKGDVPEGYKVSRKEKRNFPLILESPSPNQTSLYFCAIRGPPNEKLFFGSGTQLSVL.

The chain couples TRBV6-5 to TRBJ1-5; maybe TRBD1 (6 bases). In germline, CDR1 is MNHEY, CDR2 SVGAGI. Trimming pared 0 bases from V and 3 bases from J, leaving 9 bases between. The CDR3 has 15 amino acids. CDR3 residues: CASSYSWDINQPQHF. CDR3 DNA sequence: TGTGCCAGCAGTTACTCGTGGGACATCAATCAGCCCCAGCATTTT.

This clonotype has at least ten counts. V and J are TRBV6-1 and TRBJ2-7; 8 bases are a match to TRBD2. The CDR3 is 12 residues long. V was pared by 7 bases and J by 4 bases, with 3 bases of the junction left unmatched. The germline V gene has CDR1 MNHNS and CDR2 SASEGT. CDR3 nucleotides: TGTGCCAGCATTCTAGCGGGTTACGAGCAGTACTTC. Translating it yields CASILAGYEQYF.

The chain is built from TRBV20-1 and TRBJ2-1, with 10 bases identical to TRBD1. The CDR3 covers 15 residues. Germline trimming cut 6 bases from V and 8 bases from J; bases unmatched to any gene: 13. Germline V gene data show CDR1 as DFQATT and CDR2 as SNEGSKA (reference sequence). The CDR3: CSARDRGQLGHEQFF. The DNA of the CDR3 is TGCAGTGCACGGGACAGGGGACAACTAGGCCATGAGCAGTTCTTC.

This clonotype has at least ten counts. A much bigger clone sits one base away, suggesting this may be a read error. The chain carries TRBV12-3 or TRBV12-4 and TRBJ2-1; 14 bases align to TRBD2. The CDR3 has 15 amino acids. The J segment lost 5 bases and the V segment lost 7 bases, leaving 4 bases of the junction unmatched. The CDR3 sequence is CASIPGLAGDNEQFF. CDR3 DNA: TGTGCCAGCATCCCGGGACTAGCGGGAGACAATGAGCAGTTCTTC.

V is TRBV15 and J is TRBJ1-2; D is unclear. Trimming removed 0 bases at V and 4 bases at J, with 12 bases between. Germline values: CDR1 LNHNV, CDR2 YYDKDF (reference sequence). The CDR3 loop spans 15 amino acids. The CDR3 sequence is CATSREGGVGYGYTF. CDR3 nucleotide sequence: TGTGCCACCAGCAGAGAGGGTGGGGTGGGCTATGGCTACACCTTC.

The table lists this clonotype with a few counts. The genes are TRBV25-1 and TRBJ2-5, with D tentatively TRBD2 (5 bases). This CDR3 contains 14 residues. The V gene's germline CDR1 is MGHDK and CDR2 SYGVNS. Trimming took off 1 base at V and 5 bases at J, with 11 bases between the two ends. CDR3 region: CASSEFGQRETQYF. The CDR3 coding sequence is TGTGCCAGCAGTGAATTTGGGCAGCGGGAGACCCAGTACTTC.

This clonotype was seen many times. CDR3: CASSSGLAGGDEQFF. DNA for the CDR3: TGTGCCAGCAGCTCTGGACTAGCGGGTGGGGATGAGCAGTTCTTC. The V gene is TRBV7-8, the J gene TRBJ2-1; 11 positions agree with TRBD2. Per the germline V gene, CDR1 is SGHVS and CDR2 is FQNEAQ. This CDR3 contains 15 residues. Losses at the gene ends were 4 bases for V and 8 bases for J; bases not matched to a gene: 7.